The entry below describes one T cell receptor (beta chain). Its antigen is still unknown. No much larger clonotype is one base removed from it; base qualities were not supplied. Spanning cysteine to phenylalanine, the CDR3 consists of 15 amino acids. Just CDR3 DNA is preserved here, 45 bases in frame from base 1. V ends up 2 bases short and J 3 bases short, with an unmatched junction base count of 6. Sequences MNHEY (CDR1) and SMNVEV (CDR2) are obtained from the germline V gene (reference sequence). The trial excluded patients who had a history of autoimmune disease or who were on systemic immunosuppression. Peripheral blood for TCR sequencing was collected from all dose cohorts at baseline, on cycle 4 day 1, and on cycle 7 day 1. The samples were taken from a phase I, first-in-human, multicenter, open-label dose-escalation trial of ivuxolimab. Adults with locally advanced or metastatic head and neck squamous cell, hepatocellular, melanoma or renal cell carcinoma were enrolled in the trial. Before TCR sequencing, CD4+ and CD8+ T cells were separately sorted from peripheral blood.

The data are from a study of OX40 agonist ivuxolimab in advanced cancers. About the full investigation: The costimulatory receptor OX40 (CD134) was targeted by ivuxolimab, a fully human IgG2 agonistic monoclonal antibody. Intravenous ivuxolimab was administered to patients every 2 weeks at six dose levels: 0.01, 0.1, 0.3, 1.5, 3 and 10 mg/kg. The dose-escalation cohort was 80% to 90% male with a mean age of approximately 59 years, ranging from roughly 23 to 80. Patients were allowed to have had prior anti-PD-1, anti-PD-L1 or anti-CTLA-4 therapy, and 40% of the dose-escalation patients had been treated with checkpoint inhibitors. Among the approximately 50 dose-escalation patients, around 19 had hepatocellular carcinoma, some 15 melanoma, 9 renal cell carcinoma and 9 head and neck cancer. Peripheral TCRbeta sequencing aimed to test whether ivuxolimab altered TCR sequence diversity and caused clonal T-cell expansion. Partial responses occurred in three dose-escalation patients: two with cutaneous melanoma and one with hepatocellular carcinoma. The paper describes the monotherapy dose-escalation part (N ≈ 49 patients) of the phase I trial of ivuxolimab. The full study reports these points: The antigen specificity of the clonally expanded peripheral T cells was not determined. Low levels of normalized T-cell clonal expansion were also seen in some patients who did not respond. In partial responders in the 0.1-3.0 mg/kg groups, normalized peripheral clonal expansion was found to be among the lowest, especially among CD8+ T cells. At doses of 0.1 to 3.0 mg/kg, clonal expansion of both CD4+ and CD8+ T cells in blood was seen between baseline and week 6. After ivuxolimab, expanded clones were on average more numerous among CD8+ T cells than among CD4+ T cells.

Genomic DNA was extracted from sorted cells for sequencing of the TCRbeta CDR3 region. The immunoSEQ Assay was used for sequencing of TCRbeta CDR3 regions. TCRdb took over this immuneACCESS table, retaining in-frame rearrangements with V and J assigned. Such tables are incomplete; in checked studies, under half of the missing clones stem from an unresolved V gene, and the remainder is unexplained. Within this sample are about 64,000 clones, with 91% of them counted one time only. Of the sample, approximately 5% is held by the ten largest clones. The chain links TRBV27 with TRBJ1-2, and 7 bases in between align with TRBD1. The sequence was collected from an adult with an advanced solid tumor such as melanoma, head and neck, liver or kidney cancer. Material: CD4+ or CD8+ T cells sorted from blood, obtained in a trial of the OX40 agonist ivuxolimab. The CDR3 has the sequence CASSLHPGGDYGYTF. The nucleotide sequence is given as TGTGCCAGCAGTTTACATCCAGGGGGTGACTATGGCTACACCTTC.